Listed below are T cell receptor beta chains from one sample, sequenced in a study of CD8+CD57+ T cells in acquired aplastic anemia. A single record per CDR3 protein comes from TCRdb applying MiXCR to the reads. The data contain some 180,000 distinct CDR3 sequences, approximately 45% of them singletons. Sequenced: sorted CD4+, CD8+, or CD8+CD57+ T cells (not recorded which) from PBMCs. These receptors all stem from a human donor in good health. Both conserved end residues are part of each CDR3. The D gene is left open where the match is weak. The size field is filled for only some rows; it gives once, few, many or a size class.

V gene	J gene	D gene	clone size	CDR3 DNA	CDR3 protein
TRBV2	TRBJ2-7	.	.	TGTGCCAGCAGTGTACAGTACGAGCAGTACTTC	CASSVQYEQYF
TRBV10-3	TRBJ1-2	.	.	TGTGCCATCACTCCCGACAGAGCGTATGGCTACACCTTC	CAITPDRAYGYTF
TRBV20-1	TRBJ2-3	TRBD2	few	TGCAGTGCTAGAGGATTCAAAGCGGGAGGGGGTAGAGATACGCAGTATTTT	CSARGFKAGGGRDTQYF
TRBV2	TRBJ2-7	.	few	TGTGCCAGCCACCCTGGGGGCCCTGGGGCCTACGAGCAGTACTTC	CASHPGGPGAYEQYF
TRBV5-6	TRBJ2-1	.	.	TGTGCCAGCAGCTTCCTGGTTCGTTACAATGAGCAGTTCTTC	CASSFLVRYNEQFF
TRBV10-3	TRBJ2-1	TRBD2	many	TGTGCCATCACGGGACTAGCGGGAGGTGAGCAGTTCTTC	CAITGLAGGEQFF
TRBV30	TRBJ1-2	.	.	TGTGCCTGGAGGAGGGGAGGGTATGGCTACACCTTC	CAWRRGGYGYTF
TRBV2	TRBJ1-2	.	.	TGTGCCAGCACTAGAGCCTGGAACTATGGCTATACCTTC	CASTRAWNYGYTF
TRBV13	TRBJ1-6	TRBD1	many	TGTGCCAGCAGCTTAGCAGGGGGCCGTAATAATTCACCCCTCCACTTT	CASSLAGGRNNSPLHF
TRBV7-4	TRBJ1-2	.	.	TGTGCCAGCAGCACCACAGCAATCTATGGCTACACCTTC	CASSTTAIYGYTF
TRBV24-1	TRBJ2-5	TRBD2	.	TGTGCCACCAGTGATCCTAGCGGGAACGGTGAGACCCAGTACTTC	CATSDPSGNGETQYF
TRBV7-6	TRBJ1-1	.	.	TGTGCCAGCAGCGCCGGGATGAACACTGAAGCTTTCTTT	CASSAGMNTEAFF
TRBV29-1	TRBJ2-1	TRBD1	.	TGCAGCGTAGACAGGGAAAGCTCCTACAATGAGCAGTTCTTC	CSVDRESSYNEQFF
TRBV2	TRBJ1-6	.	.	TGTGCCAGCAGTGTAGACGGTACTTATAATTCACCCCTCCACTTT	CASSVDGTYNSPLHF
TRBV7-2	TRBJ1-3	TRBD1	many	TGTGCCAGCAGCTCGTATCAGGGGGCCAACACCATATATTTT	CASSSYQGANTIYF
TRBV2	TRBJ1-6	.	many	TGTGCCAGCAGGGGAAGGGAGAGATCACCCCTCCACTTT	CASRGRERSPLHF
TRBV19	TRBJ2-1	.	many	TGTGCCAGTAGTATAGCGGTCGGTCTTTCGGGCAATGAGCAGTTCTTC	CASSIAVGLSGNEQFF
TRBV7-2	TRBJ1-3	TRBD1	.	TGTGCCAGCAGCTGGGGACAGACTAACACCATATATTTT	CASSWGQTNTIYF
TRBV7-8	TRBJ2-5	.	.	TGTGCCAGCAGTAGCAGGGTTTCCGAGACCCAGTACTTC	CASSSRVSETQYF
TRBV12-1	TRBJ2-1	.	many	TGTGCCAGCAGCTACAATCGGAGGGAGAAGCGGGAGAGTAACAATGAGCAGTTCTTC	CASSYNRREKRESNNEQFF
TRBV19	TRBJ1-5	.	.	TGTGCCAGTAGTAGCCCTCGGCGGGAGCGTCAGCCCCAGCATTTT	CASSSPRRERQPQHF
TRBV18	TRBJ2-7	TRBD1	.	TGTGCCAGCTCACCCTCGACAGGGGGCTCCTACGAGCAGTACTTC	CASSPSTGGSYEQYF
TRBV5-4	TRBJ2-3	TRBD2	.	TGTGCCAGCAGCTTGGGACAGGGCGGGAGGGTCGCAGATACGCAGTATTTT	CASSLGQGGRVADTQYF
TRBV2	TRBJ1-2	.	.	TGTGCCAGCACACCCATGGGCGGCTACACCTTC	CASTPMGGYTF
TRBV20-1	TRBJ2-7	TRBD2	few	TGCAGTGCTAGATCCCAACTAGCGGGGGGTAGGGGCTACGAGCAGTACTTC	CSARSQLAGGRGYEQYF
TRBV28	TRBJ1-1	.	many	TGTGCCAGCAGTACCCGGGACACTGAAGCTTTCTTT	CASSTRDTEAFF
TRBV14	TRBJ1-6	.	.	TGTGCCAGCAGCCAAGAGACGGGATATAATTCACCCCTCCACTTT	CASSQETGYNSPLHF
TRBV4-1	TRBJ1-1	.	many	TGCGCCAGCAGCCAAGAGAACACAGGAATTACTGAAGCTTTCTTT	CASSQENTGITEAFF
TRBV11-1	TRBJ2-1	TRBD2	many	TGTGCCAGCAGCTTAGCCGTTGGACTAGCGGCCTACAATGAGCAGTTCTTC	CASSLAVGLAAYNEQFF
TRBV9	TRBJ1-1	.	.	TGTGCCAGCAGCGTAGACGACTCTCCGGGGAACACTGAAGCTTTCTTT	CASSVDDSPGNTEAFF
TRBV19	TRBJ2-1	TRBD2	many	TGTGCCAGTAGTACCGGACTAGCGGTATACAATGAGCAGTTCTTC	CASSTGLAVYNEQFF
TRBV15	TRBJ2-3	.	.	TGTGCCACCAGCAGAGAACCAGCGGCTAGCACAGATACGCAGTATTTT	CATSREPAASTDTQYF
TRBV4-2	TRBJ1-5	.	.	TGTGCCAGCAGCCCAGGTTGGGGTGCGGTTGGCAATCAGCCCCAGCATTTT	CASSPGWGAVGNQPQHF
TRBV7-2	TRBJ1-2	TRBD1	once	TGTGCCAGCAGCTTAGGGGACAGATCTAACTATGGCTACACCTTC	CASSLGDRSNYGYTF
TRBV28	TRBJ1-1	.	.	TGTGCCAGCAGTTTCCGGAGAAACACTGAAGCTTTCTTT	CASSFRRNTEAFF
TRBV6-5	TRBJ2-7	.	many	TGTGCCAGCAGTTTAGAGATTTACGAGCAGTACTTC	CASSLEIYEQYF
TRBV29-1	TRBJ2-1	TRBD2	few	TGCAGCGTTGGAGGTAGCGGGATTAACAATGAGCAGTTCTTC	CSVGGSGINNEQFF
TRBV24-1	TRBJ1-6	.	.	TGTGCCACCAGTGACTCCAAAAGGGATCTTCGGTCACCCCTCCACTTT	CATSDSKRDLRSPLHF